This passage covers 31 T cell receptor beta chains from one sample sequenced in a study of patients and donors after allogeneic stem cell transplantation. Each CDR3 protein gets one entry after TCRdb re-called the RT-PCR reads with MiXCR. The sample consists of 15,000 to 20,000 distinct CDR3 sequences, approximately 5% of them appearing once. The source material was blood, either unsorted or a sorted T cell fraction (not recorded which). All receptors derive from a human donor who was either an allogeneic HSCT recipient or a stem cell or donor lymphocyte infusion donor (not recorded which). It is not recorded whose cells these are; they may come from a transplant donor.

In its sample, this clonotype was seen many times. V and J are TRBV10-1 and TRBJ2-3, with D uncertain. Germline V gives CDR1 WNHNN, CDR2 SYGVQD (reference sequence). The CDR3 spans 14 residues. Between the trimmed V and J ends, which lost 4 bases and 2 bases, there was a span of 10 bases. This CDR3 is CASSADQYTDTQYF. The CDR3 region has the DNA TGCGCCAGCAGTGCAGACCAATACACAGATACGCAGTATTTT.

This chain links TRBV4-1 with TRBJ1-2; no clear D. Per the germline V gene, CDR1 is MGHRA and CDR2 is YSYEKL. Trimming stripped 2 bases from V and 8 bases from J, with 9 bases between. This CDR3 is built from 12 residues. CDR3 sequence reads: CASSQSRRGYTF. The CDR3 bases are TGCGCCAGCAGCCAATCAAGGCGAGGCTACACCTTC.

This clonotype was counted many times. The V gene is TRBV18, the J gene TRBJ1-2; TRBD1 might be the D (6 bases). V lost 0 bases and J 8 bases, leaving 7 bases between the germline ends. This CDR3 is 12 amino acids long. CDR1 KGHSH and CDR2 LQKENI come from the germline V gene. The CDR3 is CASSPPDRGYTF. Written as DNA, the CDR3 is TGTGCCAGCTCACCACCCGACAGGGGCTACACCTTC.

This clonotype was found many times. This chain links TRBV6-4 with TRBJ1-1; D might be TRBD1 (6 bases). V lost 8 bases, J lost 1 base, and 20 bases lay in between. Germline V gene sequence: CDR1 MRHNA, CDR2 SNTAGT. CDR3 size: 16 residues. CDR3 in amino acids: CASLRDIKDQNTEAFF. The CDR3 region has the DNA TGTGCCAGCCTCCGGGACATAAAGGATCAGAACACTGAAGCTTTCTTT.

This clonotype occurred a few times. The rearrangement joins TRBV7-9 to TRBJ2-2; tentative D call: TRBD2 (5 bases). The germline CDR1 and CDR2 sequences are SEHNR and FQNEAQ (reference sequence). V was trimmed by 1 base and J by 2 bases, leaving 11 bases between them. This CDR3 has 16 amino acids. The CDR3 here is CASSLGPAVNTGELFF. For the CDR3, the DNA is TGTGCCAGCAGCTTAGGCCCAGCGGTAAACACCGGGGAGCTGTTTTTT.

This clonotype was recorded at least ten times. V is TRBV7-9 and J is TRBJ1-1; D uncertain. This CDR3 is built from 14 residues. Trimming pared 7 bases from V and 3 bases from J, leaving 15 bases between. From germline, CDR1 is SEHNR and CDR2 FQNEAQ (reference sequence). The DNA of the CDR3 is TGTGCCAGCACTCCCGGGCGGGGTGACACTGAAGCTTTCTTT. Translating it yields CASTPGRGDTEAFF.

This clonotype has ten or more counts. The chain links TRBV28 to TRBJ2-7; tentatively, D is TRBD1 (5 bases). Trimming shortened V by 8 bases and J by 4 bases, and 18 bases separated the two germline ends. The CDR3 contains 14 residues. Germline CDR1 and CDR2: MDHEN and SYDVKM. This chain's CDR3 is CASGPTEPLYEQYF. Written as DNA, the CDR3 is TGTGCCAGCGGCCCGACAGAGCCCCTTTACGAGCAGTACTTC.

This clonotype was observed a few times. The rearrangement links TRBV29-1 to TRBJ1-1, with D perhaps TRBD1 (5 bases). Deletions cut 7 bases from V and 0 bases from J, with 12 bases between. The CDR3 contains 13 residues. Germline V CDR1 and CDR2: SQVTM, ANQGSEA. CDR3 DNA: TGCAGCGGGGATTCCAGGGTGAACACTGAAGCTTTCTTT. This codes for CSGDSRVNTEAFF.

The J gene is TRBJ2-1, the V gene TRBV5-6; perhaps TRBD2 as D (7 bases). Trimming removed 4 bases at V and 8 bases at J, with 13 bases between. Per germline, CDR1 SGHDT and CDR2 YYEEEE. The CDR3 sequence is 13 residues long. CDR3 DNA: TGTGCCAGCAGCCGTAGGGGGGGGGATGAGCAGTTCTTC. Protein product: CASSRRGGDEQFF.

This clonotype was seen many times. Compared with germline, one end of the junction differs, possibly owing to a read error. V and J are TRBV19 and TRBJ2-1, with 7 bases aligning to TRBD2. CDR1 LNHDA and CDR2 SQIVND come from the germline V gene (reference sequence). CDR3 length: 13 amino acids. The CDR3 reads CASSINLGGISVF. CDR3 nucleotides: TGTGCCAGTAGTATCAACTTGGGGGGGATCAGCGTCTTC.

The chain links TRBV20-1 to TRBJ1-6, with 7 bases lining up with TRBD1. CDR3 size: 17 residues. Trimming cost V 6 bases and J 4 bases; bases outside gene matches: 15. The germline gives CDR1 DFQATT, CDR2 SNEGSKA (reference sequence). CDR3 protein: CSAPMEGWDRYNSPLHF. CDR3 DNA sequence: TGCAGTGCGCCAATGGAAGGTTGGGACAGATATAATTCACCCCTCCACTTT.

In its sample, this clonotype was seen a few times. Possible read error: a much larger clone is one base away. This sequence joins TRBV7-3 and TRBJ2-1; no definite D call. This CDR3 is 13 amino acids long. CDR1 and CDR2 from the germline V gene are SGHTA and FQGTGA. The V end lost 6 bases, the J end lost 7 bases, and 13 bases lay between the germline ends. The DNA of the CDR3 is TGTGCCAGCAGACCCATGGTGGGGAATGAGCAGTTCTTC. Amino acids: CASRPMVGNEQFF.

The chain has TRBV7-2 and TRBJ2-5, with D perhaps matching TRBD2 (6 bases). Germline-derived CDR1 and CDR2 are SGHTA and FQGNSA. With 3 bases removed from V and 1 base from J, the gap between germline ends came to 9 bases. The CDR3 is 14 amino acids. CDR3: CASSFLGGQETQYF. Written as DNA, the CDR3 is TGTGCCAGCAGCTTCCTGGGGGGCCAAGAGACCCAGTACTTC.

This clonotype was detected ten times or more. The gene calls are TRBV6-1 and TRBJ1-3; D perhaps matches TRBD1 (6 bases). This CDR3 comprises 16 residues. Germline CDR1 is MNHNS and CDR2 is SASEGT. The V end was cut by 4 bases, the J end by 0 bases, with 13 bases between. The CDR3, as DNA: TGTGCCAGCAGTGCCACCGGGACACCCTCTGGAAACACCATATATTTT. Encoded protein: CASSATGTPSGNTIYF.

This clonotype was counted many times. This chain uses TRBV28 with TRBJ1-4, with TRBD1 matching 7 bases. CDR1 and CDR2 from the germline V gene are MDHEN and SYDVKM. The CDR3 length is 15 residues. The trim removed 7 bases at V and 3 bases at J, leaving 8 bases unmatched. The CDR3 nucleotides read TGTGCCAGCATACAACAGGGGCAGTCTAATGAAAAACTGTTTTTT. Its translation: CASIQQGQSNEKLFF.

J is TRBJ1-4 and V is TRBV20-1; D gene uncertain. In germline, CDR1 is DFQATT, CDR2 SNEGSKA (reference sequence). V shed 1 base and J shed 7 bases, with 13 bases lying between them. The CDR3 totals 14 residues. The CDR3 loop is CSARGGSGGEKLFF. Here the CDR3 DNA reads TGCAGTGCTAGAGGAGGGTCGGGAGGTGAAAAACTGTTTTTT.

There are many counts of this clonotype. CDR3: CASSSRDRGTEAFF. The CDR3 coding sequence is TGTGCCAGCAGCTCCCGGGACAGGGGCACTGAAGCTTTCTTT. The chain employs TRBV13 and TRBJ1-1, with 10 bases aligning to TRBD1. The J segment lost 4 bases and the V segment lost 4 bases, leaving 3 bases of the junction unmatched. The germline gives CDR1 PRHDT, CDR2 FYEKMQ (reference sequence). The CDR3 sequence is 14 residues long.

This clonotype was recorded at least ten times. V usage is TRBV25-1 and J usage is TRBJ2-2, with 12 bases lining up with TRBD2. Germline V gives CDR1 MGHDK, CDR2 SYGVNS. The V gene end was trimmed by 3 bases and the J gene end by 2 bases; junction bases not matched to a gene: 4. This CDR3 contains 17 residues. The CDR3 protein is CASSDPSGRGNTGELFF. The CDR3 nucleotides read TGTGCCAGCAGTGATCCTAGCGGGAGGGGTAACACCGGGGAGCTGTTTTTT. The variable domain in full, completed from reference TRBV25-1 and TRBJ2-2, reads EADIYQTPRYLVIGTGKKITLECSQTMGHDKMYWYQQDPGMELHLIHYSYGVNSTEKGDLSSESTVSRIRTEHFPLTLESARPSHTSQYLCASSDPSGRGNTGELFFGEGSRLTVL.

This clonotype was detected only a few times. The chain is built from TRBV5-1 and TRBJ1-2; 7 positions agree with TRBD1. Per germline, CDR1 SGHRS and CDR2 YFSETQ. This CDR3 contains 19 residues. V was clipped by 1 base and J by 2 bases; unmatched bases: 17. This CDR3 is CASSLRSKTLDRNNYGYTF. The CDR3 DNA reads TGCGCCAGCAGCTTGCGGTCAAAAACTCTGGACAGGAACAACTATGGCTACACCTTC.

In this sample, this clonotype turned up many times. CDR3 in amino acids: CSVERGNEQFF. As DNA, the CDR3 is TGCAGTGTTGAGCGAGGAAATGAGCAGTTCTTC. This sequence joins TRBV20-1 and TRBJ2-1; the D is unclear. V was clipped by 7 bases and J by 7 bases, with 11 bases between them. CDR1 and CDR2 (germline): DFQATT, SNEGSKA (reference sequence). The CDR3 has 11 amino acids.

This clonotype was seen ten or more times. This chain links TRBV6-5 with TRBJ1-4; D is perhaps TRBD1 (6 bases). Germline CDR1 reads MNHEY; CDR2 reads SVGAGI. This CDR3 has 14 residues. The ends were cut back, 0 bases at V and 6 bases at J, with 8 bases in the middle. The CDR3 protein is CASSYSNRDEKLFF. In DNA form, the CDR3 reads TGTGCCAGCAGTTACTCGAACAGGGATGAAAAACTGTTTTTT.

The chain couples TRBV7-9 to TRBJ2-1; 10 positions agree with TRBD2. Germline V lookup: CDR1 SEHNR, CDR2 FQNEAQ (reference sequence). Trimming cost V 1 base and J 5 bases; bases outside gene matches: 2. This CDR3 has 15 amino acids. The CDR3 bases are TGTGCCAGCAGCTTAGGAACTAGCGGGGACAATGAGCAGTTCTTC. It codes for CASSLGTSGDNEQFF.

This clonotype appeared many times. V is TRBV9 and J is TRBJ2-7; D ambiguous. Germline V lookup: CDR1 SGDLS, CDR2 YYNGEE. The CDR3 has 12 residues. V dropped 3 bases and J dropped 0 bases, with 4 bases sitting between them. DNA for the CDR3: TGTGCCAGCAGCGACAGCTCCTACGAGCAGTACTTC. This translates into CASSDSSYEQYF. The entire variable domain, with the rest obtained from reference TRBV9 and TRBJ2-7, is as follows: DSGVTQTPKHLITATGQRVTLRCSPRSGDLSVYWYQQSLDQGLQFLIQYYNGEERAKGNILERFSAQQFPDLHSELNLSSLELGDSALYFCASSDSSYEQYFGPGTRLTVT.

Many counts were recorded for this clonotype. V usage is TRBV3-1 and J usage is TRBJ2-4; D not resolved. Deletions cut 2 bases from V and 0 bases from J, with 8 bases between. Per the germline V gene, CDR1 is LGHDT and CDR2 is YNNKEL (reference sequence). There are 15 residues in the CDR3. The CDR3: CASSQLSKAKNIQYF. The CDR3 bases are TGTGCCAGCAGCCAACTGTCAAAAGCCAAAAACATTCAGTACTTC.

This clonotype was observed many times. This sequence joins TRBV5-8 and TRBJ1-3, with TRBD1 identical over 7 bases. J was trimmed by 5 bases and V by 2 bases; bases with no gene match: 7. CDR1 is SGHTS and CDR2 is YDEGEE in the germline V gene. CDR3 length: 15 amino acids. CDR3 in amino acids: CASSFRTGVRNTIYF. The CDR3 bases are TGTGCCAGCAGCTTCCGGACAGGAGTTAGAAACACCATATATTTT.

This clonotype has a handful of counts. CDR3 bases: TGTGCCAGCAGCCCGAGAAACACCGGGGAGCTGTTTTTT. Translating it yields CASSPRNTGELFF. This sequence joins TRBV5-4 and TRBJ2-2; D ambiguous. Germline V gene lookup returns CDR1 SGHNT and CDR2 YYREEE (reference sequence). With 4 bases removed from V and 2 bases from J, the gap between germline ends came to 6 bases. The CDR3 is made up of 13 amino acids.

This chain links TRBV6-5 with TRBJ2-3, with D tentatively TRBD1 or TRBD2 (5 bases each). The germline CDR1 and CDR2 sequences are MNHEY and SVGAGI. The CDR3 length is 17 residues. V dropped 2 bases and J dropped 5 bases, with 20 bases sitting between them. The CDR3 DNA reads TGTGCCAGCAGTTACGTGTTTCCGGGGCGTAGGGGAGATACGCAGTATTTT. Its protein product is CASSYVFPGRRGDTQYF.

This clonotype was seen at least ten times. The CDR3 DNA reads as TGTGCCAGCAGCCAGGGACTAGCGGGAGCTAATGAGCAGTTCTTC. Its protein is CASSQGLAGANEQFF. The chain uses TRBV13 and TRBJ2-1; 14 bases line up with TRBD2. V trimming: 5 bases; J trimming: 7 bases; junction bases outside the gene matches: 4. The CDR3 has 15 amino acids. The germline gives CDR1 PRHDT, CDR2 FYEKMQ (reference sequence).

This clonotype showed up many times. The J gene is TRBJ2-7, the V gene TRBV6-1, with TRBD1 identical over 8 bases. From germline, CDR1 is MNHNS and CDR2 SASEGT. This CDR3 comprises 13 residues. V dropped 10 bases and J dropped 3; count of bases not matched to a gene: 8. CDR3 protein: CATRGHSNYEQYF. DNA for the CDR3: TGTGCCACCAGGGGGCACAGCAACTACGAGCAGTACTTC.

This clonotype was seen repeatedly, ten times or more. This rearrangement joins TRBV28 to TRBJ2-1; TRBD2 aligns across 7 bases. The CDR3 length is 15 residues. After removal of 2 bases from V and 4 bases from J, the junction contained 5 bases not matched to a gene. CDR1 MDHEN and CDR2 SYDVKM come from the germline V gene. CDR3: CASSLGLADYNEQFF. The CDR3 DNA reads as TGTGCCAGCAGTTTAGGGCTAGCGGATTACAATGAGCAGTTCTTC.

This clonotype occurred a few times. V and J are TRBV18 and TRBJ2-5; D is unresolved. The V gene's germline CDR1 is KGHSH and CDR2 LQKENI. The ends were cut back, 3 bases at V and 3 bases at J, with 8 bases in the middle. The CDR3 runs to 13 residues. The CDR3 DNA reads TGTGCCAGCTCACCGGGCGTAAAAGAGACCCAGTACTTC. Translation gives CASSPGVKETQYF.